The 29 T cell receptor beta chains reported below all come from one sample, sequenced in a study of T cells after yellow fever vaccination. TCRdb ran MiXCR on the 5' RACE reads and lists one entry per CDR3 protein. Of approximately 340,000 distinct CDR3 sequences in the sample, 8.7% were seen once. The sample was PBMCs, taken on the day of the first yellow fever vaccination. The receptors shown here come from a young man who received the YFV17D yellow fever vaccine.

The chain couples TRBV29-1 to TRBJ2-1, with unresolved D. There are 13 residues in the CDR3. Germline CDR1 and CDR2: SQVTM and ANQGSEA. The V gene lost 4 bases and the J gene lost 6 bases, with 13 bases spanning the gap. CDR3 region: CSVAITSGNEQFF. The CDR3 region has the DNA TGCAGCGTTGCGATAACTTCAGGCAATGAGCAGTTCTTC.

The rearrangement joins TRBV7-2 to TRBJ2-5; D uncertain. Germline values: CDR1 SGHTA, CDR2 FQGNSA. V was trimmed by 5 bases and J by 1 base, leaving 14 bases between them. The CDR3 loop spans 15 amino acids. This CDR3 is CASSPVRGPQETQYF. As DNA, the CDR3 is TGTGCCAGCAGCCCCGTTCGAGGCCCCCAAGAGACCCAGTACTTC.

V is TRBV20-1 and J is TRBJ2-2; D not certain. The CDR3 is made up of 14 amino acids. Trimming pared 3 bases from V and 4 bases from J, leaving 12 bases between. In germline, CDR1 is DFQATT, CDR2 SNEGSKA (reference sequence). CDR3 residues: CSASGGGSTGELFF. The DNA of the CDR3 is TGCAGTGCTAGTGGCGGTGGCTCCACCGGGGAGCTGTTTTTT.

There are many counts of this clonotype. This chain connects TRBV4-2 to TRBJ1-5, with D hard to call. Trimming cost V 4 bases and J 1 base, with 14 bases left between them. The CDR3 runs 16 residues. Germline lookup yields CDR1 LGHNA and CDR2 YNFKEQ. CDR3 protein: CASSPSGRLSNQPQHF. In DNA form, the CDR3 reads TGTGCCAGCAGCCCATCCGGAAGGTTAAGCAATCAGCCCCAGCATTTT.

The V and J genes are TRBV11-2 and TRBJ2-7; D is unresolved. The CDR3 length is 13 residues. Germline V gene data show CDR1 as SGHAT and CDR2 as FQNNGV. The V gene lost 2 bases and the J gene lost 6 bases, with 11 bases spanning the gap. In nucleotides, the CDR3 is TGTGCCAGCAGCTTAATGGTGGTGGGCGAGCAGTACTTC. It specifies CASSLMVVGEQYF.

This clonotype was recorded at least ten times. V and J are TRBV18 and TRBJ2-5; 9 positions agree with TRBD2. Germline CDR1 and CDR2: KGHSH and LQKENI. V shed 4 bases and J 1 base; nucleotides not matched to a gene: 4. The CDR3 is made up of 15 amino acids. This CDR3 reads CASSLSGGRQETQYF. For the CDR3, the DNA is TGTGCCAGCTCACTCAGCGGGGGGCGCCAAGAGACCCAGTACTTC.

The V gene is TRBV5-1, the J gene TRBJ2-1; 7 positions match TRBD1. The CDR3 is made up of 11 amino acids. V shed 3 bases and J 14 bases; nucleotides not matched to a gene: 5. Germline CDR1 SGHRS, CDR2 YFSETQ. CDR3 in amino acids: CASSSQGWKFF. For the CDR3, the DNA is TGCGCCAGCAGCTCACAGGGGTGGAAGTTCTTC.

This clonotype came up a few times. The chain carries TRBV4-3 and TRBJ2-1; a possible D gene is TRBD1 (6 bases). The CDR3 has 14 amino acids. V lost 3 bases, J lost 6 bases, and 12 bases lay in between. Germline values: CDR1 LGHNA, CDR2 YSLEER. The CDR3 sequence is CASSHGVRGNEQFF. In nucleotides, the CDR3 is TGCGCCAGCAGCCATGGCGTCAGGGGCAATGAGCAGTTCTTC.

This clonotype has more than one count but fewer than ten. J is TRBJ2-3 and V is TRBV7-2; D is ambiguous. The germline gives CDR1 SGHTA, CDR2 FQGNSA. Trimming cost V 5 bases and J 6 bases, with 12 bases left between them. CDR3 length equals 13 residues. The CDR3 here is CASSPSSDDTQYF. The CDR3 DNA is TGTGCCAGCAGCCCATCATCCGATGATACGCAGTATTTT.

In its sample, this clonotype was seen a few times. V usage is TRBV4-2 and J usage is TRBJ2-3, with D perhaps being TRBD1 or TRBD2 (5 bases each). The V end lost 4 bases, the J end lost 2 bases, and 22 bases lay between the germline ends. CDR1 is LGHNA and CDR2 is YNFKEQ in the germline V gene. The CDR3 has 18 residues. Here the CDR3 reads CASSRPTGATGITDTQYF. The CDR3 DNA is TGTGCCAGCAGCCGACCTACTGGGGCTACGGGGATCACAGATACGCAGTATTTT.

Ten or more counts support this clonotype. This chain connects TRBV7-2 to TRBJ1-1; D is undetermined. Germline loops: CDR1 SGHTA, CDR2 FQGNSA. The CDR3 has 14 amino acids. The V end was cut by 6 bases, the J end by 3 bases, with 14 bases between. Here the CDR3 DNA reads TGTGCCAGCAGTTCCCAACTTGCTTACACTGAAGCTTTCTTT. This gives the protein CASSSQLAYTEAFF.

This clonotype was seen only a few times. The gene calls are TRBV4-1 and TRBJ1-6; possibly TRBD1 for D (5 bases). The CDR3 has 14 amino acids. Trimming pared 4 bases from V and 14 bases from J, leaving 18 bases between. Germline-derived CDR1 and CDR2 are MGHRA and YSYEKL. As DNA, the CDR3 is TGCGCCAGCAGCCGCGTGTGGGGGGAAGGGACCCTCCACTTT. The encoded protein is CASSRVWGEGTLHF.

There are many counts of this clonotype. CDR3 DNA sequence: TGCAGTGCTAGCCCCGGGAGGACAGGGATCTATGGCTACACCTTC. The encoded protein is CSASPGRTGIYGYTF. V is TRBV20-1 and J is TRBJ1-2; 8 bases line up with TRBD1. CDR1 is DFQATT, CDR2 SNEGSKA, per germline (reference sequence). The CDR3 has 15 residues. The V and J ends lost 3 bases and 4 bases, in that order; junction bases with no gene match: 10.

This clonotype was picked up a small number of times. The chain combines TRBV25-1 with TRBJ2-2; 7 nucleotides match TRBD1. With 6 bases clipped from V and 7 bases from J, the junction kept 8 bases outside the gene matches. CDR3 size: 14 residues. CDR1 and CDR2 from the germline V gene are MGHDK and SYGVNS. CDR3: CASRTGSRDGELFF. Here the CDR3 DNA reads TGTGCCAGCAGGACAGGGTCGAGGGACGGGGAGCTGTTTTTT. Using reference TRBV25-1 and TRBJ2-2 for the parts outside the CDR3, the full variable domain is EADIYQTPRYLVIGTGKKITLECSQTMGHDKMYWYQQDPGMELHLIHYSYGVNSTEKGDLSSESTVSRIRTEHFPLTLESARPSHTSQYLCASRTGSRDGELFFGEGSRLTVL.

The chain is built from TRBV6-5 and TRBJ1-1, with 10 positions matching TRBD1. V trimming: 4 bases; J trimming: 13 bases; junction bases outside the gene matches: 3. Per the germline V gene, CDR1 is MNHEY and CDR2 is SVGAGI. The CDR3 length is 11 residues. The CDR3 DNA is TGTGCCAGCAGTTCCGGGACAGGGGTTTTCTTT. Protein: CASSSGTGVFF.

The rearrangement uses TRBV5-1 and TRBJ2-7; tentative D call: TRBD1 (5 bases). Trimming stripped 1 base from V and 4 bases from J, with 15 bases between. The germline V gene encodes CDR1 SGHRS and CDR2 YFSETQ. The CDR3 consists of 15 residues. The CDR3, as DNA: TGCGCCAGCAGCTTGACGACAGACGGGTCTTACGAGCAGTACTTC. It yields the protein CASSLTTDGSYEQYF. The whole variable domain, filled in from reference TRBV5-1 and TRBJ2-7, reads KAGVTQTPRYLIKTRGQQVTLSCSPISGHRSVSWYQQTPGQGLQFLFEYFSETQRNKGNFPGRFSGRQFSNSRSEMNVSTLELGDSALYLCASSLTTDGSYEQYFGPGTRLTVT.

This clonotype was detected a few times. This sequence joins TRBV3-1 and TRBJ1-6, with D perhaps TRBD1 (5 bases). The V end was cut by 0 bases, the J end by 10 bases, with 16 bases between. Germline CDR1 LGHDT, CDR2 YNNKEL (reference sequence). There are 16 residues in the CDR3. The CDR3 sequence is CASSQEWWQGSSPLHF. Written as DNA, the CDR3 is TGTGCCAGCAGCCAAGAATGGTGGCAGGGATCCTCACCCCTCCACTTT.

This clonotype has just a few counts. The genes are TRBV6-5 and TRBJ2-7, with D tentatively TRBD2 (5 bases). Per the germline V gene, CDR1 is MNHEY and CDR2 is SVGAGI. V shed 0 bases and J shed 4 bases, with 10 bases lying between them. The CDR3 is 14 amino acids. The chain's CDR3 is CASSYSRGQYEQYF. DNA for the CDR3: TGTGCCAGCAGTTACTCTCGAGGGCAGTACGAGCAGTACTTC.

In its sample, this clonotype was seen many times. This chain links TRBV6-2 or TRBV6-3 with TRBJ2-7; 7 positions agree with TRBD2. This CDR3 contains 13 residues. Germline V gene lookup returns CDR1 MNHEY and CDR2 SVGEGT. V was pared by 5 bases and J by 6 bases, with 7 bases of the junction left unmatched. DNA for the CDR3: TGTGCCAGCAGTAGGAGCGGGGTCCTCGAGCAGTACGTC. This encodes CASSRSGVLEQYV.

J is TRBJ1-6 and V is TRBV18, with unresolved D. The CDR3 spans 14 residues. Between the trimmed V and J ends, which lost 0 bases and 9 bases, there was a span of 9 bases. The germline gives CDR1 KGHSH, CDR2 LQKENI. The CDR3 loop reads CASSPPREGSPLHF. As DNA, the CDR3 is TGTGCCAGCTCACCACCTCGCGAGGGTTCACCCCTCCACTTT.

This clonotype was observed a few times. The chain couples TRBV5-1 to TRBJ2-1; no clear D. V lost 0 bases, J lost 6 bases, and 10 bases lay in between. The CDR3 contains 14 residues. CDR1 is SGHRS and CDR2 is YFSETQ in the germline V gene. CDR3 protein: CASSLDYQRNEQFF. The CDR3 DNA is TGCGCCAGCAGCTTGGATTACCAACGCAATGAGCAGTTCTTC.

This clonotype was counted many times. This chain links TRBV7-2 with TRBJ2-1; D not resolved. Trimming shortened V by 2 bases and J by 3 bases, and 8 bases separated the two germline ends. The CDR3 has 14 residues. CDR1 and CDR2 (germline): SGHTA, FQGNSA. The CDR3 region is CASSLWTDYNEQFF. CDR3 coding DNA: TGTGCCAGCAGCTTATGGACGGACTACAATGAGCAGTTCTTC. Drawing the rest from reference TRBV7-2 and TRBJ2-1, the complete variable domain is GAGVSQSPSNKVTEKGKDVELRCDPISGHTALYWYRQSLGQGLEFLIYFQGNSAPDKSGLPSDRFSAERTGGSVSTLTIQRTQQEDSAVYLCASSLWTDYNEQFFGPGTRLTVL.

This clonotype was seen a few times. V is TRBV5-1 and J is TRBJ2-1, with TRBD2 matching over 7 bases. Germline CDR1 is SGHRS and CDR2 is YFSETQ. The CDR3 contains 15 residues. With 6 bases clipped from V and 4 bases from J, the junction kept 10 bases outside the gene matches. CDR3 in amino acids: CASTRVSGGYNEQFF. The DNA of the CDR3 is TGCGCCAGCACCCGAGTATCGGGGGGATACAATGAGCAGTTCTTC. Looking up the rest from reference TRBV5-1 and TRBJ2-1 gives the full variable domain: KAGVTQTPRYLIKTRGQQVTLSCSPISGHRSVSWYQQTPGQGLQFLFEYFSETQRNKGNFPGRFSGRQFSNSRSEMNVSTLELGDSALYLCASTRVSGGYNEQFFGPGTRLTVL.

This clonotype was observed a few times. The chain links TRBV20-1 to TRBJ1-5; TRBD1 matches 8 bases. Germline V gives CDR1 DFQATT, CDR2 SNEGSKA (reference sequence). The J segment lost 8 bases and the V segment lost 4 bases, leaving 13 bases of the junction unmatched. This CDR3 comprises 15 residues. The DNA for the CDR3 is TGCAGTGCTACCGGGACAGGCCCGTCTGTGGAGCCCCAGCATTTT. Its protein is CSATGTGPSVEPQHF.

There are many counts of this clonotype. The J gene is TRBJ2-3, the V gene TRBV5-1; 10 bases match TRBD1. The J segment lost 5 bases and the V segment lost 4 bases, leaving 4 bases of the junction unmatched. This CDR3 has 14 amino acids. Germline V gene sequence: CDR1 SGHRS, CDR2 YFSETQ. CDR3 loop: CASSPDRGKDTQYF. In DNA, the CDR3 is TGCGCCAGCAGCCCGGACAGGGGGAAAGATACGCAGTATTTT.

This clonotype was observed many times. The J gene is TRBJ2-3, the V gene TRBV6-2 or TRBV6-3, with unresolved D. Germline CDR1 reads MNHEY; CDR2 reads SVGEGT. The CDR3 sequence is 11 residues long. V lost 0 bases and J 7 bases, leaving 2 bases between the germline ends. Here the CDR3 reads CASSYSYTQYF. The CDR3 coding sequence is TGTGCCAGCAGTTACTCCTATACGCAGTATTTT.

This clonotype was seen at least ten times. The chain joins TRBV4-3 to TRBJ1-5; 7 nucleotides line up with TRBD1. Germline V lookup: CDR1 LGHNA, CDR2 YSLEER. This CDR3 is built from 13 residues. The V gene end was trimmed by 4 bases and the J gene end by 6 bases; junction bases not matched to a gene: 3. The CDR3 spells CASSPTGIQPQHF. The CDR3 coding sequence is TGCGCCAGCAGCCCGACAGGGATTCAGCCCCAGCATTTT.

This CDR3 is CASSRGASGGPTLPTDTQYF. DNA for the CDR3: TGTGCCAGCAGCAGGGGAGCTAGCGGGGGCCCAACTCTGCCCACAGATACGCAGTATTTT. The chain joins TRBV4-2 to TRBJ2-3, with TRBD2 matching 10 bases. Germline-derived CDR1 and CDR2 are LGHNA and YNFKEQ. The junction had 19 bases not matched to a gene; V was cut back by 5 bases and J by 2 bases. This CDR3 has 20 residues.

There are many counts of this clonotype. The chain couples TRBV5-1 to TRBJ2-4; D not certain. The germline CDR1 and CDR2 sequences are SGHRS and YFSETQ. This CDR3 has 12 amino acids. Between the trimmed V and J ends, which lost 0 bases and 7 bases, there was a span of 5 bases. Here the CDR3 reads CASSLDKNIQYF. In DNA form, the CDR3 reads TGCGCCAGCAGCTTGGATAAGAACATTCAGTACTTC.